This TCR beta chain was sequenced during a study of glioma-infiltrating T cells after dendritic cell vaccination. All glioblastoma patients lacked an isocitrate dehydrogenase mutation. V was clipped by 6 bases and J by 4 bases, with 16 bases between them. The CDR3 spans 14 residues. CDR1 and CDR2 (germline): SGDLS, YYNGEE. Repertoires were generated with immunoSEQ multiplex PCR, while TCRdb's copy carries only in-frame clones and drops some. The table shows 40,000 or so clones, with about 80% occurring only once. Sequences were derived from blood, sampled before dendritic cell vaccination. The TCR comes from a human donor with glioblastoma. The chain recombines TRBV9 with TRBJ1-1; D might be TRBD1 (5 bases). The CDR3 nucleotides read TGTGCCAGCAAAGCGCCTGAAGGGGCCACTGAAGCTTTCTTT. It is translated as CASKAPEGATEAFF. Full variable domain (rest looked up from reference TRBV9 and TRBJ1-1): DSGVTQTPKHLITATGQRVTLRCSPRSGDLSVYWYQQSLDQGLQFLIQYYNGEERAKGNILERFSAQQFPDLHSELNLSSLELGDSALYFCASKAPEGATEAFFGQGTRLTVV.